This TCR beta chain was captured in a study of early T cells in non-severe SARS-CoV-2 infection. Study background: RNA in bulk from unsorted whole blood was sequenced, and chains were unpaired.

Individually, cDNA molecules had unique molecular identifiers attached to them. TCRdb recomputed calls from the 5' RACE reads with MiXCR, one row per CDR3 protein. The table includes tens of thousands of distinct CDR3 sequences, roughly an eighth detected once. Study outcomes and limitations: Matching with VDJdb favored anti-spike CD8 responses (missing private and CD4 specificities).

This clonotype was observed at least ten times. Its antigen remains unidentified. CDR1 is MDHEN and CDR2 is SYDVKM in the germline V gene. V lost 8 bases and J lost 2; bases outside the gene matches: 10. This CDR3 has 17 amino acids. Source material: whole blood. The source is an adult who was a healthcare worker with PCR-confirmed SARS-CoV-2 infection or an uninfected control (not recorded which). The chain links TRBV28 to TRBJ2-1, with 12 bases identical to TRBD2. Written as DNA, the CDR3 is TGTGCCAGCCCTCCCCCTAGCGGGAGGGCCACCTACAATGAGCAGTTCTTC. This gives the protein CASPPPSGRATYNEQFF. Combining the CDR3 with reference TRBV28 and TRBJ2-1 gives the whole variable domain DVKVTQSSRYLVKRTGEKVFLECVQDMDHENMFWYRQDPGLGLRLIYFSYDVKMKEKGDIPEGYSVSREKKERFSLILESASTNQTSMYLCASPPPSGRATYNEQFFGPGTRLTVL.